This entry lists 16 T cell receptor beta chains sequenced from one sample in a study of spatial heterogeneity in lung cancer. TCRdb redid the calling of the 5' RACE reads with MiXCR, one entry per CDR3 protein. The table includes approximately 20,000 distinct CDR3 sequences, over 8% detected once. Time point indicated: blood at routine non-recurrence follow-up after resection. Sequencing was performed on PBMCs, taken at follow-up. The source of these receptors is a female donor with early-stage non-small cell lung cancer.

This clonotype was recorded at least ten times. V is TRBV6-2 or TRBV6-3 and J is TRBJ2-3, with 12 positions matching TRBD2. This CDR3 has 19 amino acids. After removal of 8 bases from V and 2 bases from J, the junction contained 17 bases not matched to a gene. Germline-derived CDR1 and CDR2 are MNHEY and SVGEGT. The CDR3 DNA is TGTGCCAGCGGCCCACTAGCGGGGGGCTACCCTCCTGACACAGATACGCAGTATTTT. Protein product: CASGPLAGGYPPDTDTQYF.

The rearrangement uses TRBV5-5 and TRBJ1-5; a weak D match, TRBD1 (5 bases). The CDR3 contains 17 residues. The germline V gene encodes CDR1 SGHKS and CDR2 YYEKEE (reference sequence). With 0 bases removed from V and 9 bases from J, the gap between germline ends came to 22 bases. CDR3 residues: CASSLGRDGVSVWPQHF. CDR3 DNA sequence: TGTGCCAGCAGCTTGGGCCGGGACGGCGTATCGGTTTGGCCCCAGCATTTT.

This clonotype was counted many times. The gene calls are TRBV9 and TRBJ2-1, with TRBD1 matching 12 bases. The CDR3 covers 12 residues. Germline CDR1 is SGDLS and CDR2 is YYNGEE. J was trimmed by 15 bases and V by 7 bases; bases with no gene match: 8. CDR3 sequence (DNA): TGTGCCAGCCGGGACAGGGGGCAGAGACTGTTCTTC. As protein: CASRDRGQRLFF.

This clonotype was observed at least ten times. This chain joins TRBV5-1 and TRBJ1-1, with D uncertain. Per the germline V gene, CDR1 is SGHRS and CDR2 is YFSETQ. The V gene lost 5 bases and the J gene lost 0 bases, with 14 bases spanning the gap. This CDR3 is built from 15 residues. The CDR3 DNA follows: TGCGCCAGCAGTAAACTAGGAGGCATGAACACTGAAGCTTTCTTT. It codes for CASSKLGGMNTEAFF.

This clonotype was recorded many times. The rearrangement uses TRBV5-1 and TRBJ2-5; 8 nucleotides line up with TRBD2. From germline, CDR1 is SGHRS and CDR2 YFSETQ. Trimming removed 4 bases from V and 5 bases from J; junction bases left unmatched: 10. The CDR3 has 15 amino acids. The CDR3 region is CASSPGGVSRETQYF. CDR3 coding DNA: TGCGCCAGCAGCCCGGGAGGGGTCTCTAGGGAGACCCAGTACTTC.

This clonotype was seen ten or more times. This sequence joins TRBV5-1 and TRBJ1-1, with 8 bases aligning to TRBD1. CDR1 is SGHRS and CDR2 is YFSETQ in the germline V gene. V was clipped by 1 base and J by 3 bases; unmatched bases: 5. This CDR3 contains 15 residues. This CDR3 reads CASSLTSGGYTEAFF. DNA of the CDR3: TGCGCCAGCAGCTTGACTTCAGGGGGCTACACTGAAGCTTTCTTT. Full variable domain (remainder filled in from reference TRBV5-1 and TRBJ1-1): KAGVTQTPRYLIKTRGQQVTLSCSPISGHRSVSWYQQTPGQGLQFLFEYFSETQRNKGNFPGRFSGRQFSNSRSEMNVSTLELGDSALYLCASSLTSGGYTEAFFGQGTRLTVV.

This clonotype was counted at least ten times. The chain joins TRBV3-1 to TRBJ2-7; D uncertain. V was trimmed by 2 bases and J by 7 bases, leaving 12 bases between them. Per germline, CDR1 LGHDT and CDR2 YNNKEL (reference sequence). The length of the CDR3 is 13 residues. This chain's CDR3 is CASSQTALGEQYF. The CDR3 bases are TGTGCCAGCAGCCAAACAGCCTTGGGGGAGCAGTACTTC.

This clonotype appeared a few times. This chain links TRBV2 with TRBJ2-5, with D tentatively TRBD2 (5 bases). Trimming took 5 bases from V and 13 from J, leaving 14 bases between them. CDR1 and CDR2 from the germline V gene are SNHLY and FYNNEI. This CDR3 is built from 11 residues. As DNA, the CDR3 is TGTGCCAGCAGTAGCGGTTCTCCGGGGTACTTC. Amino acid sequence: CASSSGSPGYF.

This clonotype was seen repeatedly, ten times or more. The rearrangement joins TRBV27 to TRBJ2-7, with D tentatively TRBD1 (6 bases). Trimming took 5 bases from V and 7 from J, leaving 21 bases between them. Germline assignment: CDR1 MNHEY and CDR2 SMNVEV (reference sequence). The CDR3 loop spans 15 amino acids. The CDR3 coding sequence is TGTGCCAGCAGTCTCACCCAGGGACATGGGCTGGAGCAGTACTTC. Its protein product is CASSLTQGHGLEQYF.

In its sample, this clonotype was seen many times. The chain combines TRBV15 with TRBJ2-7; a weak D match, TRBD1 (5 bases). There are 15 residues in the CDR3. Trimming removed 0 bases from V and 2 bases from J, with 11 bases in between. Germline lookup yields CDR1 LNHNV and CDR2 YYDKDF (reference sequence). The CDR3 here is CATSRDPTGAYEQYF. The CDR3 DNA reads TGTGCCACCAGCAGAGACCCTACAGGCGCCTACGAGCAGTACTTC.

To note about this clonotype: One end of the junction does not line up with germline, which may come from a read error. The V and J genes are TRBV28 and TRBJ2-7; 13 bases fit TRBD2. Germline CDR1 is MDHEN and CDR2 is SYDVKM. The CDR3 is 14 amino acids. DNA of the CDR3: TGTGCCAGCAGTTTGCCCGGGACTAGCGGGGTCCCTCACTTC. Translation gives CASSLPGTSGVPHF.

This clonotype was observed many times. The chain is built from TRBV7-2 and TRBJ1-2; 9 positions agree with TRBD1. Germline V gives CDR1 SGHTA, CDR2 FQGNSA. Unmatched junction bases numbered 10, after V lost 4 bases and J lost 7 bases. This CDR3 is 15 amino acids long. The DNA of the CDR3 is TGTGCCAGCAGCTCCAGGGGGGGACAGGGAGTTGGCTACACCTTC. Residues: CASSSRGGQGVGYTF.

This clonotype was seen repeatedly, ten times or more. The V gene is TRBV5-1, the J gene TRBJ1-2, with unresolved D. The CDR3 covers 16 residues. V was trimmed by 0 bases and J by 2 bases, leaving 14 bases between them. The germline V gene encodes CDR1 SGHRS and CDR2 YFSETQ. CDR3 sequence (DNA): TGCGCCAGCAGCTTGGGGTTTTTAAGCGGAAACTATGGCTACACCTTC. Translated: CASSLGFLSGNYGYTF.

This clonotype was found many times. CDR3 sequence reads: CASTPSGTPWGTQYF. CDR3 nucleotides: TGTGCCAGCACCCCCAGCGGCACTCCTTGGGGTACGCAGTATTTT. The rearrangement uses TRBV7-2 and TRBJ2-3, with D tentatively TRBD2 (5 bases). V was shortened by 7 bases and J by 8 bases, with 22 bases between the two germline ends. This CDR3 has 15 amino acids. Germline-derived CDR1 and CDR2 are SGHTA and FQGNSA.

J is TRBJ2-3 and V is TRBV6-5; D unresolved. The V and J ends lost 0 bases and 0 bases respectively, with 4 bases between them. The CDR3 is 14 amino acids. Germline V CDR1 and CDR2: MNHEY, SVGAGI. The CDR3 sequence: CASSYSGSTDTQYF. The CDR3 nucleotides are TGTGCCAGCAGTTACTCGGGCAGCACAGATACGCAGTATTTT.

This clonotype was observed at least ten times. The chain couples TRBV7-6 to TRBJ2-2; D remains ambiguous. Trimming removed 8 bases from V and 8 bases from J, with 15 bases in between. The length of the CDR3 is 13 residues. CDR1 is SGHVS and CDR2 is FNYEAQ in the germline V gene. DNA of the CDR3: TGTGCCAGCTCGACCACCCGCGTTGGGGAGCTGTTTTTT. Amino acid sequence: CASSTTRVGELFF.